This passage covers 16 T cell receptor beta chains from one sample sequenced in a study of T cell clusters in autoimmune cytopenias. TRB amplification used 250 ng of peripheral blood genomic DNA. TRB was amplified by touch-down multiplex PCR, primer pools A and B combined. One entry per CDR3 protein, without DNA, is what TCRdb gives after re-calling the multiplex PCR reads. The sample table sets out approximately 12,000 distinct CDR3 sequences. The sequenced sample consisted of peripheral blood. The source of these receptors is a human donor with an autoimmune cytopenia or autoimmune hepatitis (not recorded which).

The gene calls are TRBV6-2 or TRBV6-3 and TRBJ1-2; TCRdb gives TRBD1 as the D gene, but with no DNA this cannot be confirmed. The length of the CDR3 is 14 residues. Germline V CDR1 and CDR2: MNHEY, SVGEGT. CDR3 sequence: CASSSRPGESGYTF.

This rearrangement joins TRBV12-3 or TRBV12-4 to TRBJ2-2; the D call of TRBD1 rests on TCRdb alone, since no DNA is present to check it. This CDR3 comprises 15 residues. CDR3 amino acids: CASSRGGRRTGELFF.

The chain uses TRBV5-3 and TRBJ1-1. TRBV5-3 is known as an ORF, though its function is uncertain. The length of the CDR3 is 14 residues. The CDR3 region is CARSFRGMNTEAFF.

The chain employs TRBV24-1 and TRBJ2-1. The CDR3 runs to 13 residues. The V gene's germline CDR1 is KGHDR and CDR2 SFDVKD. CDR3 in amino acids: CATSDWNGDEQFF.

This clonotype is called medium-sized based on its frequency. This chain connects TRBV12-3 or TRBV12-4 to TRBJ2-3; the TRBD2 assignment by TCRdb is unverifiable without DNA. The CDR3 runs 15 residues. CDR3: CASSLEGLITDTQYF.

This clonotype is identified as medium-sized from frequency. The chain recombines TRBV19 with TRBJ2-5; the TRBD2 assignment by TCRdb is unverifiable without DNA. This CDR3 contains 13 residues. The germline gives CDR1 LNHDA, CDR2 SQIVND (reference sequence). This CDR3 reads CASSTHRGETQYF.

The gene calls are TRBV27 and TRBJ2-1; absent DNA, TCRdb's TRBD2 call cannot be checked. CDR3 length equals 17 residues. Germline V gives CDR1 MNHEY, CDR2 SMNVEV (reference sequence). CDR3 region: CASSLALAGGSYNEQFF.

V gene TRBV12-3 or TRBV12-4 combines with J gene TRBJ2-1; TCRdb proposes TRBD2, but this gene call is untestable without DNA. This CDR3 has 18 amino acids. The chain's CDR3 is CASSLAVRASGSDNEQFF.

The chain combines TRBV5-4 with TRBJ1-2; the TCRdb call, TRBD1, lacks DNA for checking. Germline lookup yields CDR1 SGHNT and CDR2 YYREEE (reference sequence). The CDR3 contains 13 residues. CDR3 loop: CASSLGRDGGYTF.

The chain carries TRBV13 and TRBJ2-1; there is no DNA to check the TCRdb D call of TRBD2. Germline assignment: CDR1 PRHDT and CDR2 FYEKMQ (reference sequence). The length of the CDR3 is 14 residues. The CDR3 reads CASSTRTSHDEQFF.

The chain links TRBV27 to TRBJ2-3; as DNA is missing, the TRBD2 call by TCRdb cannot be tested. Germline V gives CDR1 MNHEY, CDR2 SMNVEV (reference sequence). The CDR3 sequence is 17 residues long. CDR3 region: CASSYWTSGGERDTQYF.

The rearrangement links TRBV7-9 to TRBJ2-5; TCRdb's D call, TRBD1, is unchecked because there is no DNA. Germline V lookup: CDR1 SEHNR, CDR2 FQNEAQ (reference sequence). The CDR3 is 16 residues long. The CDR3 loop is CASSLASRGLGETQYF. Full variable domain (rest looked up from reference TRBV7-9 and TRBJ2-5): DTGVSQNPRHKITKRGQNVTFRCDPISEHNRLYWYRQTLGQGPEFLTYFQNEAQLEKSRLLSDRFSAERPKGSFSTLEIQRTEQGDSAMYLCASSLASRGLGETQYFGPGTRLLVL.

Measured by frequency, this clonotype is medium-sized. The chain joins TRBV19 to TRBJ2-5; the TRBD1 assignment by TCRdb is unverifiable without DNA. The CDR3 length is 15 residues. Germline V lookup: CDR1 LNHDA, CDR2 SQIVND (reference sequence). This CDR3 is CATARMAGGQETQYF.

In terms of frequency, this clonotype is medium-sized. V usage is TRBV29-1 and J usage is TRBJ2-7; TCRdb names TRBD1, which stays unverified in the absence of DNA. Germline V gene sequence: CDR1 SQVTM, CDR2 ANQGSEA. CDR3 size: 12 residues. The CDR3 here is CSAWDSMYEQYF.

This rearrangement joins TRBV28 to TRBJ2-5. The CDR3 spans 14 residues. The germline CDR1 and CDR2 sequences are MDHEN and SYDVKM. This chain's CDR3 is CASSLLVSRETQYF.

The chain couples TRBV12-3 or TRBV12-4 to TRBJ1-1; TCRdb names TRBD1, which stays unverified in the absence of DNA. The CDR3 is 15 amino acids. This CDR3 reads CASSSVGVWNTEAFF.